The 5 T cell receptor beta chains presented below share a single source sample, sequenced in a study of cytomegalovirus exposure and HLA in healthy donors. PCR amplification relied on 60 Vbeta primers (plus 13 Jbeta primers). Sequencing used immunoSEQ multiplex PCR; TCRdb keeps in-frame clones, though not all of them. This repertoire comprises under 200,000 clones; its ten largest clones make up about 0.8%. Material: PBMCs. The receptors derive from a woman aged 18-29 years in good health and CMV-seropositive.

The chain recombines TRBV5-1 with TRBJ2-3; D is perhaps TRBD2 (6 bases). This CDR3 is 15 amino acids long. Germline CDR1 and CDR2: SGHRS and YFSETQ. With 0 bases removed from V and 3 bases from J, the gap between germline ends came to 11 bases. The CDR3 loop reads CASSLVAGRTDTQYF. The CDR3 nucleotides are TGCGCCAGCAGCTTGGTGGCGGGGAGGACAGATACGCAGTATTTT.

For the CDR3, the DNA is TGTGCCAGCCACTCACGAGGGGGATTCGGTGAAAAACTGTTTTTT. This translates into CASHSRGGFGEKLFF. The V call is TRBV5-4, the J call TRBJ1-4, with D maybe TRBD1 (6 bases). This CDR3 is 15 amino acids long. Trimming took off 7 bases at V and 7 bases at J, with 20 bases between the two ends. Per the germline V gene, CDR1 is SGHNT and CDR2 is YYREEE (reference sequence).

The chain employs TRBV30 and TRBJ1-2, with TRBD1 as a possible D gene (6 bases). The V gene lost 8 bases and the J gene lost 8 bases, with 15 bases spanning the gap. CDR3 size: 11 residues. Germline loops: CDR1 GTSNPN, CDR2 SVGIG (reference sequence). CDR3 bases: TGTGCCACCCACAGGGTGGAGGGCTACACCTTC. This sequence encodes CATHRVEGYTF.

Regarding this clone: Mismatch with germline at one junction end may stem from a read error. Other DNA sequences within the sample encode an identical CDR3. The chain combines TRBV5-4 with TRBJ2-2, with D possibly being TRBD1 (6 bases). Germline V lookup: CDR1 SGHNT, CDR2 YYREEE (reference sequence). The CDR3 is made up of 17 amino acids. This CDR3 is CASSSKQGSRNTGELFF. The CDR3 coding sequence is TGTGCCAGCAGCTCAAAACAGGGAAGTAGGAACACTGGGGAGCTGTTTTTT.

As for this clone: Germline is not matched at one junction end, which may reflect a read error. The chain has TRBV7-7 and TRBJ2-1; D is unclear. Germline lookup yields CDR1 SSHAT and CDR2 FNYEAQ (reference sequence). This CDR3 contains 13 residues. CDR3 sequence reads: CASSFERNNEQFF. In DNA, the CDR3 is TGTGCTAGCAGCTTCGAGAGAAACAATGAGCAGTTCTTC.